This TCR beta chain was found in a study of response to subunit inactivated influenza vaccine (dated by TCRdb to the late 2010s). Context from the whole study: Deep quantitative T cell receptor repertoire profiling was used in the study to track responses to a trivalent subunit inactivated influenza vaccine.

What the research found in general, with its limitations: According to the authors, only a limited number of new T cells may be recruited by each seasonal influenza vaccination.

This clonotype was found many times. Its antigen remains unidentified. Base qualities are not at hand, and no much larger clone is one base apart. The protocol used for the library was RT-PCR. Data came from an Illumina HiSeq 2500. TCRdb handled the public reads itself, with Q25 trimming in fastp and clone calling in MiXCR, and kept productive beta chains. CDR3 protein sequences are deduplicated, and each keeps its most common genes and DNA. In all, the sample holds under 550,000 distinct CDR3 sequences, and approximately 7.7% of those were seen once. Of the sample, roughly 13% falls within the top ten clones. At the junction V is shortened by 0 bases and J by 0 bases, with 7 bases in between. From the cysteine up to the phenylalanine, the CDR3 has a length of 15 residues. Only CDR3 DNA is held: 45 bases, read in frame from base 1. Looking up the germline V gene yields CDR1 SGHRS and CDR2 YFSETQ.

The chain is assembled from TRBV5-1 and TRBJ1-5, with a weak D call of TRBD1 (5 bases match). The TCR originated in a man between 50 and 69 years old who received an inactivated influenza vaccine. Donor details come from another sample of the same person, matched by shared clones. This sample comprised PBMCs from blood, obtained roughly 24 months after vaccination. This receptor has the CDR3 CASSLEGYSNQPQHF. At the DNA level, the sequence is TGCGCCAGCAGCTTGGAGGGGTATAGCAATCAGCCCCAGCATTTT.